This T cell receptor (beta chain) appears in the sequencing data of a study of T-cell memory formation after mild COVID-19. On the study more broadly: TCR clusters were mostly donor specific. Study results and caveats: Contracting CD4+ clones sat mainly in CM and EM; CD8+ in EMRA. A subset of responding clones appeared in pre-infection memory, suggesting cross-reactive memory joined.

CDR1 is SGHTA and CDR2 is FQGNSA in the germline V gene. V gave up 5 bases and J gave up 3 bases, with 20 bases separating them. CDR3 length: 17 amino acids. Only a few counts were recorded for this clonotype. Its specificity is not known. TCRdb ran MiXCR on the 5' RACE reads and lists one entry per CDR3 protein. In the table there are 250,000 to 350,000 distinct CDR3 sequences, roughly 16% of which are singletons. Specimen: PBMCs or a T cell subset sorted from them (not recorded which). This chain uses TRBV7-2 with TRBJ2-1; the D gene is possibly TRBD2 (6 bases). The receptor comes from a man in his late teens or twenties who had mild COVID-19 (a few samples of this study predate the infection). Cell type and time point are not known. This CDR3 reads CASSANWDSPLYNEQFF. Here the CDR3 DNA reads TGTGCCAGCAGCGCCAACTGGGACTCCCCTCTCTACAATGAGCAGTTCTTC.